The clone carrying this T cell receptor (beta chain) came up many times. This entry belongs to a study of T cells after yellow fever vaccination. TCRdb re-called the 5' RACE reads with MiXCR, one entry per CDR3 protein. The sample includes some 240,000 distinct CDR3 sequences, roughly 3.5% of them seen just once. Sequencing was performed on PBMCs, taken 15 days after the yellow fever booster vaccination. The sequence was obtained from a man aged 18 to 30 who received the YFV17D yellow fever vaccine.

Here the CDR3 reads CATSRIRPGQASSYNEQFF. CDR3 in DNA: TGTGCCACCAGCAGGATTAGACCGGGACAGGCGAGCTCCTACAATGAGCAGTTCTTC. The chain couples TRBV15 to TRBJ2-1; 8 bases are shared with TRBD1. The junction had 13 bases not matched to a gene; V was cut back by 3 bases and J by 0 bases. Germline lookup yields CDR1 LNHNV and CDR2 YYDKDF (reference sequence). This CDR3 is built from 19 residues.